The TCR beta chain under discussion was sequenced for a study of CD8 T cells in ankylosing spondylitis (dated by TCRdb to 2017 to 2019). Some background on the complete study: The study set out to find disease-linked TCR variants by profiling T cell receptor beta repertoires in ankylosing spondylitis patients and healthy donors. The whole study cohort included under 140 healthy donors and 20 to 30 ankylosing spondylitis patients. Peripheral blood was sampled, and synovial fluid was also collected from ankylosing spondylitis patients. General findings and caveats noted by the study authors: According to the report, matched synovial fluid samples from ankylosing spondylitis patients were significantly enriched for the disease-linked clones. Blood from ankylosing spondylitis patients appeared to be characterized by a TCR beta motif made up of about 8 highly homologous amino acid variants. Some motif variants had previously been reported in the synovial fluid and blood of reactive arthritis patients, which suggests shared mechanisms of disease initiation. A CD8+ phenotype was shown by the disease-linked clones, which were found at relatively low frequencies in peripheral blood.

Synovial fluid samples were paired with blood samples taken from the same ankylosing spondylitis patients. This clonotype appeared a single time. Its cognate antigen has yet to be identified. The input lacks base qualities; no much larger clone sits a single base away. A lone read offers only weak evidence. Trimming removed 8 bases from V and 0 bases from J; the gene matches leave 15 bases unexplained. The germline V gene specifies ENHRY as CDR1 and SYGVKD as CDR2. The CDR3 contains 19 residues, cysteine and phenylalanine counted. Just the 57-base CDR3 DNA is kept, in frame starting at base 1. The sequencer listed for this sample is Illumina HiSeq 2500. Quantitative 5'-RACE with molecular barcodes was used to prepare TCR beta libraries. The original pipeline was this. To identify disease-linked TCR variants, a new computational method was used, one built on a probabilistic model of VDJ rearrangement. TCRdb ran its own pipeline on the public reads, namely fastp trimming at Q25 and MiXCR clone calling, and kept in-frame beta chains. Entries are consolidated by CDR3 protein sequence, retaining the most common genes and DNA. TCRdb's processing, not the authors', yielded these V and J calls. Counted in this sample were about 160,000 distinct CDR3 sequences; under 55% of them appeared once. The leading ten clones occupy approximately 14% of the sample.

The sequence was obtained from a male donor with ankylosing spondylitis. Sequencing was done on a sample of synovial fluid, either unsorted or a sorted T cell fraction (not recorded which). The rearranged segments are TRBV10-3 and TRBJ2-1; TRBD2 aligns with 11 central bases. The DNA sequence reads TGTGCCATCCGCCCTAGCGGGAGGACGCCAAATCTCTCCTACAATGAGCAGTTCTTC. This is translated as CAIRPSGRTPNLSYNEQFF.